This passage covers 7 T cell receptor beta chains from one sample sequenced in a study of control samples from healthy donors and cancer patients. Sequenced by immunoSEQ multiplex PCR; TCRdb stores in-frame clones only, minus some. The sample has roughly 100,000 clones, 92% seen once. Material: blood. These receptors were collected from a woman between 18 and 30 years old in good health.

This clone was recorded once. This CDR3 is CATRTGMGQPQHF. The CDR3 DNA sequence: TGTGCCACAAGGACAGGGATGGGACAGCCCCAGCATTTT. The chain links TRBV28 to TRBJ1-5; 8 nucleotides line up with TRBD1. CDR1 and CDR2 from the germline V gene are MDHEN and SYDVKM. The length of the CDR3 is 13 residues. Losses at the gene ends were 10 bases for V and 7 bases for J; bases not matched to a gene: 9.

J is TRBJ1-1 and V is TRBV3-1 (or the pseudogene TRBV3-2), with D unclear. Per the germline V gene, CDR1 is LGHDT and CDR2 is YNNKEL (reference sequence). The V gene lost 6 bases and the J gene lost 0 bases, with 8 bases spanning the gap. The length of the CDR3 is 13 residues. The CDR3 here is CASSPWMNTEAFF. The CDR3 DNA is TGTGCCAGCAGTCCTTGGATGAACACTGAAGCTTTCTTT.

V is TRBV5-1 and J is TRBJ2-7; D could derive from TRBD1 or TRBD2 (5 bases each). V was clipped by 2 bases and J by 1 base, with 13 bases between them. CDR3 length: 15 amino acids. Germline values: CDR1 SGHRS, CDR2 YFSETQ. This chain's CDR3 is CASSFMAGSSYEQYF. The CDR3, as DNA: TGCGCCAGCAGCTTTATGGCAGGGAGTTCCTACGAGCAGTACTTC.

The DNA of the CDR3 is TGTGCCAGCAGCCTAGATGGGGACCACTATGGCTACACCTTC. Residues: CASSLDGDHYGYTF. This sequence joins TRBV5-6 and TRBJ1-2; tentative D call: TRBD1 (5 bases). Trimming removed 4 bases from V and 3 bases from J, with 13 bases in between. The CDR3 length is 14 residues. The germline V gene has CDR1 SGHDT and CDR2 YYEEEE.

The chain employs TRBV19 and TRBJ1-2; 9 nucleotides agree with TRBD1. Trimming at V came to 6 bases and at J to 11 bases, leaving 13 bases not matched to a gene. Germline assignment: CDR1 LNHDA and CDR2 SQIVND (reference sequence). The CDR3 sequence is 14 residues long. CDR3 residues: CASRPRDREVGYTF. The CDR3 bases are TGTGCCAGTAGACCCCGGGACAGGGAAGTGGGGTACACCTTC.

The V gene is TRBV19, the J gene TRBJ1-2, with unresolved D. CDR1 is LNHDA and CDR2 is SQIVND in the germline V gene (reference sequence). V lost 8 bases and J 7 bases, leaving 8 bases between the germline ends. This CDR3 region has 10 residues. CDR3 amino acids: CASGRAGYTF. The CDR3 DNA follows: TGTGCCAGTGGTAGGGCTGGCTACACCTTC.

This chain links TRBV6-1 with TRBJ1-2; D may be TRBD1 (6 bases). V lost 1 base and J 7 bases, leaving 13 bases between the germline ends. Germline V gene sequence: CDR1 MNHNS, CDR2 SASEGT. The CDR3 totals 14 residues. This CDR3 reads CASSEDWTDFGYTF. DNA for the CDR3: TGTGCCAGCAGTGAAGATTGGACAGACTTTGGCTACACCTTC.